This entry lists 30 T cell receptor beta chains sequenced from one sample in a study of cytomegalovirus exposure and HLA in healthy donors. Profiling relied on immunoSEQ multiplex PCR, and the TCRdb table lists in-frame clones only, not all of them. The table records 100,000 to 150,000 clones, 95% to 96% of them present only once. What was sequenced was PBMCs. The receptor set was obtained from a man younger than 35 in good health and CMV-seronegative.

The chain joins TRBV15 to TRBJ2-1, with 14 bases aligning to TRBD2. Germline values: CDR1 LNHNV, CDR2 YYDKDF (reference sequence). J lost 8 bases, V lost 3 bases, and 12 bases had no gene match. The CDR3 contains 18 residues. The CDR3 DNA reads TGTGCCACCAGCAGCCCTCGGACTAGCGGGAGGAAGGGGGATGAGCAGTTCTTC. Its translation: CATSSPRTSGRKGDEQFF. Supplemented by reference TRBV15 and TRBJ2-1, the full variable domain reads DAMVIQNPRYQVTQFGKPVTLSCSQTLNHNVMYWYQQKSSQAPKLLFHYYDKDFNNEADTPDNFQSRRPNTSFCFLDIRSPGLGDTAMYLCATSSPRTSGRKGDEQFFGPGTRLTVL.

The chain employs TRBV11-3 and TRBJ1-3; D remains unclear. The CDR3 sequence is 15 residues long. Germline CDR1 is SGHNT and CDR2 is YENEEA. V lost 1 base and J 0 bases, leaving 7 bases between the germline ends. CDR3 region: CASSLVQTSGNTIYF. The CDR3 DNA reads TGTGCCAGCAGCTTAGTACAGACCTCTGGAAACACCATATATTTT.

CDR3 region: CASSGRTGGLYEQYF. CDR3 in DNA: TGTGCCAGCAGCGGACGGACAGGGGGTCTCTACGAGCAGTACTTC. V gene TRBV7-9 combines with J gene TRBJ2-7; 10 bases agree with TRBD1. From germline, CDR1 is SEHNR and CDR2 FQNEAQ (reference sequence). J lost 3 bases, V lost 5 bases, and 7 bases had no gene match. The CDR3 loop spans 15 amino acids.

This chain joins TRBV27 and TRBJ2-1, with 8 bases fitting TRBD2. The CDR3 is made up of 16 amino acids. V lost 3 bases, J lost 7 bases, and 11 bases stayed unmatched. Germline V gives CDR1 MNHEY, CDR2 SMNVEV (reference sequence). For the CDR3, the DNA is TGTGCCAGCAGTTTCAAGAGCGGGAGAGGAAGAAATGAGCAGTTCTTC. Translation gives CASSFKSGRGRNEQFF.

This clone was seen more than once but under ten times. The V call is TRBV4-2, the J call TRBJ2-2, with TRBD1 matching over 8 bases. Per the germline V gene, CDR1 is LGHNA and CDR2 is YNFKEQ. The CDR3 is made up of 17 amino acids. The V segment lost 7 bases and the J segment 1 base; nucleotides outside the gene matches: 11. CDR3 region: CASTKDEGTGNTGELFF. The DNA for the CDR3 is TGTGCCAGCACGAAAGATGAGGGGACAGGGAACACCGGGGAGCTGTTTTTT.

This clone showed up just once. Here the CDR3 DNA reads TGCGCCAGCAGCTTGTCGGGACAGGGCTACAATGAGCAGTTCTTC. This codes for CASSLSGQGYNEQFF. The chain joins TRBV5-1 to TRBJ2-1; 9 bases map to TRBD1. V shed 1 base and J 3 bases; nucleotides not matched to a gene: 2. The germline CDR1 and CDR2 sequences are SGHRS and YFSETQ. There are 15 residues in the CDR3.

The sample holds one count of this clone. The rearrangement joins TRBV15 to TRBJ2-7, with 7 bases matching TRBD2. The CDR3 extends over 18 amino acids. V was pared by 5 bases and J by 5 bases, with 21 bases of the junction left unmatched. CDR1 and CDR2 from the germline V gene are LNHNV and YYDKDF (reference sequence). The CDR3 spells CATSDSGLGGGSGDEQYF. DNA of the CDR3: TGTGCCACCAGCGATTCGGGTCTCGGTGGCGGGAGCGGGGACGAGCAGTACTTC. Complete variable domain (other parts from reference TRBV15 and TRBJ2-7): DAMVIQNPRYQVTQFGKPVTLSCSQTLNHNVMYWYQQKSSQAPKLLFHYYDKDFNNEADTPDNFQSRRPNTSFCFLDIRSPGLGDTAMYLCATSDSGLGGGSGDEQYFGPGTRLTVT.

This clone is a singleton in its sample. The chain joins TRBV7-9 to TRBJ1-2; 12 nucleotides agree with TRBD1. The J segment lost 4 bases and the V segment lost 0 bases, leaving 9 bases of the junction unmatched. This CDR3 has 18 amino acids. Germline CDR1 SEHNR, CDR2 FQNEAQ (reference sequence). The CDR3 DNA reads TGTGCCAGCAGCTTAGCGCCGGGACAGGGGGCGTTGGGCTATGGCTACACCTTC. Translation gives CASSLAPGQGALGYGYTF.

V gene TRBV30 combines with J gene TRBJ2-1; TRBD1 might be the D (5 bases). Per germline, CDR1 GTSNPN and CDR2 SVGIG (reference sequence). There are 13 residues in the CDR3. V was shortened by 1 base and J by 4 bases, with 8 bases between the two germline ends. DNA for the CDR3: TGTGCCTGGAGTGGACAGCGATACAATGAGCAGTTCTTC. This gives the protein CAWSGQRYNEQFF.

The CDR3 DNA reads as TGTGCCAGCAGCTTAGACTCCGCGAACACCATATATTTT. This gives the protein CASSLDSANTIYF. This chain uses TRBV7-2 with TRBJ1-3; D gene uncertain. V was trimmed by 1 base and J by 7 bases, leaving 8 bases between them. Germline values: CDR1 SGHTA, CDR2 FQGNSA. The CDR3 totals 13 residues.

CDR3 bases: TGTGCCAGCAGTTTAGTAAAGGGAGCTCTGGCGCCCCAGCATTTT. It codes for CASSLVKGALAPQHF. The chain carries TRBV28 and TRBJ1-5; the D is unclear. This CDR3 has 15 amino acids. Germline V CDR1 and CDR2: MDHEN, SYDVKM. Trimming took 2 bases from V and 9 from J, leaving 17 bases between them.

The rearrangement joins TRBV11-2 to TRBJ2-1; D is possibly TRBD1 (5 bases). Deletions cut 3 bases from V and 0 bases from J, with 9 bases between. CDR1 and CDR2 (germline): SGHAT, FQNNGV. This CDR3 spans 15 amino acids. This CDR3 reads CASSFYRNSYNEQFF. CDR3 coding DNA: TGTGCCAGCAGCTTTTACAGGAACTCCTACAATGAGCAGTTCTTC.

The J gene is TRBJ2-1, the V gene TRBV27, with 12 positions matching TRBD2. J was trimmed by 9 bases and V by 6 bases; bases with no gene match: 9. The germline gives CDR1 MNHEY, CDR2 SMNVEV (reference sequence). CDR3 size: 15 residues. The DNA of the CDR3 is TGTGCCAGCAGCCACGGACTAGCGGGAAACGGTGAGCAGTTCTTC. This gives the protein CASSHGLAGNGEQFF.

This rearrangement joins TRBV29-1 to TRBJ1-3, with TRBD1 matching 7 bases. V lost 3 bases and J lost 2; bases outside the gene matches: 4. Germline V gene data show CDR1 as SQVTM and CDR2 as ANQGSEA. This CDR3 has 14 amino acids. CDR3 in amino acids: CSVDEGATGNTIYF. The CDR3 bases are TGCAGCGTTGACGAGGGGGCTACTGGAAACACCATATATTTT.

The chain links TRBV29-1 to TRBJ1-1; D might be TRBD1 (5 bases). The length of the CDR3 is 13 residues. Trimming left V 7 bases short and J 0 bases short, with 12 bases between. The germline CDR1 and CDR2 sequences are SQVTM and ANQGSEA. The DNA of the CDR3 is TGCAGCGGAGGGGACTCAATGAACACTGAAGCTTTCTTT. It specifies CSGGDSMNTEAFF.

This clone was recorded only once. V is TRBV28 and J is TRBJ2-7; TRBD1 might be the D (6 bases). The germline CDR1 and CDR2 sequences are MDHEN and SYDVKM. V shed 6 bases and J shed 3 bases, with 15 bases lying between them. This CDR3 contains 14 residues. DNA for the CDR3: TGTGCCAGCAGCCCGGACAGCCCAATCTACGAGCAGTACTTC. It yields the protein CASSPDSPIYEQYF.

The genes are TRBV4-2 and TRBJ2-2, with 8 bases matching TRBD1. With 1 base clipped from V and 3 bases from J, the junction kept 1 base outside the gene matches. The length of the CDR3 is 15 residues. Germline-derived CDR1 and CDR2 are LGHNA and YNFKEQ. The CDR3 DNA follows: TGTGCCAGCAGCCAAGGGGGACAGGACACCGGGGAGCTGTTTTTT. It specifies CASSQGGQDTGELFF.

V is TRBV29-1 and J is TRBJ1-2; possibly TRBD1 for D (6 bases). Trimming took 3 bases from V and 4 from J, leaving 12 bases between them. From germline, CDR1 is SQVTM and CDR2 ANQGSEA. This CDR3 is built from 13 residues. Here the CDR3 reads CSVDTGTSYGYTF. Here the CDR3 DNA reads TGCAGCGTTGATACAGGGACCTCCTATGGCTACACCTTC.

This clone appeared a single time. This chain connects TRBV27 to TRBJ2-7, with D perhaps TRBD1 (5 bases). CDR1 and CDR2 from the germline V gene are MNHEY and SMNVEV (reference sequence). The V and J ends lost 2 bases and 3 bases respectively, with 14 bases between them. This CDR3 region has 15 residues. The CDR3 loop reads CASSLEPMGRYEQYF. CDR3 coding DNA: TGTGCCAGCAGTTTAGAGCCTATGGGGCGCTACGAGCAGTACTTC.

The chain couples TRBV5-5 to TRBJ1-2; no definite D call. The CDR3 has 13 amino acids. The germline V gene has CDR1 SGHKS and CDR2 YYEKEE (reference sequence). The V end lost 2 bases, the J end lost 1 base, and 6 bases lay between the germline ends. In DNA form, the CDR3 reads TGTGCCAGCAGCTTACAGAGTAACTATGGCTACACCTTC. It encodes CASSLQSNYGYTF.

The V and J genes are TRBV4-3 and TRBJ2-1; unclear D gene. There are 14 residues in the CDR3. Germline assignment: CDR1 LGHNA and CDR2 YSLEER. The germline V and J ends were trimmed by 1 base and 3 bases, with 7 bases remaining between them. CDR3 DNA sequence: TGCGCCAGCAGCCAAGGGCCAGTCTACAATGAGCAGTTCTTC. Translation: CASSQGPVYNEQFF.

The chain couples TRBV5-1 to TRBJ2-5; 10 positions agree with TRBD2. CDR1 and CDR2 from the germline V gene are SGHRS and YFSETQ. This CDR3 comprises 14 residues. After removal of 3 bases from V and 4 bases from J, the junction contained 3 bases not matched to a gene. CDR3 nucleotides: TGCGCCAGCAGCTCAGCGGGAGGGCCAGAGACCCAGTACTTC. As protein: CASSSAGGPETQYF.

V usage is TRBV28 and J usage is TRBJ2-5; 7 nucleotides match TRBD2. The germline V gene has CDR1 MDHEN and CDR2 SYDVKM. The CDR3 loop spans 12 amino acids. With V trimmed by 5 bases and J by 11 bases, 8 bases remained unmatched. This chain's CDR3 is CASSARGGTQYF. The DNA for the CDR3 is TGTGCCAGCAGTGCCCGGGGAGGGACGCAGTACTTC.

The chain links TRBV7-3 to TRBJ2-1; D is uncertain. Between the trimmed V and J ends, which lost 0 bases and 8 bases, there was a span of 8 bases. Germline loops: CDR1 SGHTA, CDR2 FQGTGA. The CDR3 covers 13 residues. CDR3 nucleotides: TGTGCCAGCAGCTTAACGGGCCGCGATGAGCAGTTCTTC. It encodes CASSLTGRDEQFF. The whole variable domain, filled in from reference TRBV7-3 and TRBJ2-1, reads GAGVSQTPSNKVTEKGKYVELRCDPISGHTALYWYRQSLGQGPEFLIYFQGTGAADDSGLPNDRFFAVRPEGSVSTLKIQRTERGDSAVYLCASSLTGRDEQFFGPGTRLTVL.

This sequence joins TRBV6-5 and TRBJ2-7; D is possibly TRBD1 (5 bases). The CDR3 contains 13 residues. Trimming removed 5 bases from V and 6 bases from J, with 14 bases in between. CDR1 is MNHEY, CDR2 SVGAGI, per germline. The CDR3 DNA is TGTGCCAGCAGTCCAGGGTACGTCGGCGAGCAGTACTTC. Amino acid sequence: CASSPGYVGEQYF.

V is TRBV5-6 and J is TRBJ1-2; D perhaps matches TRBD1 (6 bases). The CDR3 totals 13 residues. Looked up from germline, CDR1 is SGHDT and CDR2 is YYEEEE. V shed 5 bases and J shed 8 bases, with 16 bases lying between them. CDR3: CASRMVGAWGYTF. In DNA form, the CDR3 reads TGTGCCAGCAGGATGGTGGGGGCTTGGGGCTACACCTTC. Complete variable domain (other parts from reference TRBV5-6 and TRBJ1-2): DAGVTQSPTHLIKTRGQQVTLRCSPKSGHDTVSWYQQALGQGPQFIFQYYEEEERQRGNFPDRFSGHQFPNYSSELNVNALLLGDSALYLCASRMVGAWGYTFGSGTRLTVV.

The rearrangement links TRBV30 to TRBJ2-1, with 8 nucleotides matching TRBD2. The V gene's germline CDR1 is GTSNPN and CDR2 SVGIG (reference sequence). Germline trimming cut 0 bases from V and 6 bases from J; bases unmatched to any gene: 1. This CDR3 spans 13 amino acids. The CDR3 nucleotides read TGTGCCTGGAGTGTCACTAGCGGCAATGAGCAGTTCTTC. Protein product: CAWSVTSGNEQFF.

CDR3 coding DNA: TGTGCCAGCTCCCAGGGGGCTCGGGGACTGCTAAACTGGGAGCAGTTCTTC. The encoded protein is CASSQGARGLLNWEQFF. The rearrangement uses TRBV18 and TRBJ2-1; 8 bases agree with TRBD1. This CDR3 has 17 amino acids. V shed 6 bases, J shed 10 bases, and the junction held 20 bases outside the gene matches. Germline values: CDR1 KGHSH, CDR2 LQKENI.

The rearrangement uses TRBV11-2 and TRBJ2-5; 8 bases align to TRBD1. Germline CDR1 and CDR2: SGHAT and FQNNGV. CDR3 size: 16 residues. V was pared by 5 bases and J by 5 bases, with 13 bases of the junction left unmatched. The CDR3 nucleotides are TGTGCCAGCAGCCCCCCCATACAGGGGGTCTCGGAGACCCAGTACTTC. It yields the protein CASSPPIQGVSETQYF.

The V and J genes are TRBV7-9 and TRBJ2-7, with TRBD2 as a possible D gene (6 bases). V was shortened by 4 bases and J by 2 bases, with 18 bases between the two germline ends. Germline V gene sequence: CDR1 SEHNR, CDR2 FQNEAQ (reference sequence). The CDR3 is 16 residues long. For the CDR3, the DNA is TGTGCCAGCAGCTCTACCGCGGGGTCCGAAACCTACGAGCAGTACTTC. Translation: CASSSTAGSETYEQYF.